This T cell receptor (beta chain) was documented in a study of blood T cell repertoires in COVID-19. Study-wide context: The origin of the acute and convalescent COVID-19 samples was the United States, Italy and Spain. The analysed material was cDNA or gDNA that came from T cells, B-cell-depleted T cells, or PBMCs.

In the original workflow: Nucleated cell counts were estimated from reference gene primer amplification. Assay: immunoSEQ multiplex PCR; the TCRdb copy retains only in-frame clones and omits some. The V and J calls and clone size come from that table; D and trimming were worked out from the DNA. Seen here are roughly 140,000 clones, about 91% observed once, and the top ten hold 28%. Trimming cost V 11 bases and J 5 bases; bases outside gene matches: 6. CDR1 SEHNR and CDR2 FQNEAQ come from the germline V gene (reference sequence). CDR3 size: 13 residues. The chain uses TRBV7-9 and TRBJ1-6; TRBD1 matches 7 bases. Sequencing used peripheral blood. The TCR sequence derives from a human donor in a cohort sampled during active COVID-19. CDR3: CAGNRGHNSPLHF. CDR3 DNA sequence: TGTGCCGGGAACAGGGGTCATAATTCACCCCTCCACTTT.